This T cell receptor (beta chain) was recorded in a study of shared clonotypes between healthy human individuals (dated by TCRdb to 2020 to 2022). Turning to the overall study: The cohort included a few men and two women between 18 and 49 years of age. For each donor, three plates each were used for CD4 naive and CD4 memory, two plates were used for CD8 naive, and one plate was used for CD8 memory. To estimate repertoire size and how much clonotypes are shared between individuals, the study performed deep sequencing of blood TCR repertoires from a handful of healthy adults. Different laboratories and diverse techniques were used to prepare libraries and sequence TCR repertoires, to increase sequencing depth and limit assay-specific biases. Between about 0.9 and 10 billion PBMCs per donor were obtained by leukapheresis. What the work shows at the level of the full study, not this receptor alone: Clonotypes shared by all four sorted-subset donors showed higher generation probabilities than non-shared clonotypes. Approximately 5% of naive CD4, roughly 3.6% of naive CD8, 2.3% of memory CD4, and more than 0.35% of memory CD8 clonotypes were shared across several donors. Estimated clonotype richness was generally larger for naive than for memory subsets. Rarefaction of sorted-subset datasets indicated incomplete sequencing despite the large sequencing depth. Sampling was restricted to blood, and TCR repertoires in tissues likely differ from the TCR repertoires found in blood. The small number of donors limited the genetic and exposure-history diversity represented. Pairwise subsampling led to the expectation that sequencing depth would affect the degree of clonotype sharing among donors.

About this clone itself: Its antigen is currently not known. Qualities for individual bases were not recorded, and no much larger clone is one base off.

The donors were healthy, HIV-negative adults with no recently reported acute infections or vaccinations. Only Caucasian adults living in Nashville, Tennessee, USA were represented among the donors. CD4+ T cells were enriched by magnetic negative selection; naive cells were then positively selected on CD45RA, and the negative fraction formed the memory subset. Blood was obtained by leukapheresis, after which PBMCs were separated by Ficoll-Histopaque density gradient centrifugation and cryopreserved in liquid nitrogen vapor phase. Analytical flow cytometry was used to check the purity and quantity of every magnetically sorted T cell population. Genomic DNA was isolated from each sorted fraction and quantified by UV absorbance on a Nanodrop 2000c. Using the deep immunoSEQ assay, TCR CDR3 regions were amplified from genomic DNA by multiplex PCR. Genomic DNA extracted from each cell subset was distributed evenly over all wells of several immunoSEQ 96-well plates, and each plate served as one replicate. For sorted subsets, roughly 200 ng genomic DNA, equal to tens of thousands of T cell genomes, was loaded into each replicate PCR. The purified libraries were quantified using a Qubit 3.0 fluorometer, sized with a Bioanalyzer 2100, and then quantified again using the KAPA Library Quantification kit. A separate single-read 150-cycle Illumina NextSeq 550 flow cell was used to sequence each immunoSEQ 96-well plate. The paper's processing steps were these. The immunoSEQ output contained only junctional sequences without quality scores, so filtering could not match that applied to full-length reads. Sequences were annotated with PyIR, a Python wrapper for IgBLAST v1.9, using IMGT germline references to assign V/J genes and CDR3. Reads were removed for weak V/J assignments (E-value above 1e-6), missing CDR3, stop codons, out-of-frame junctions, or ambiguous translated residues. V3J clonotypes were defined as sequences sharing the same inferred V gene, J gene, and CDR3 amino acid sequence. Percentage overlap between repertoires was computed as shared unique clonotypes divided by the size of the smaller repertoire. Three approaches were used to assess repertoire richness: RTK rarefaction, the Chao1 estimator, and Recon v2.1 estimates of unobserved clonotypes. For all TCRbeta clonotypes obtained by the gDNA method from a handful of donors, generation probabilities were computed with OLGA. Imported from immuneACCESS, the table was reduced by TCRdb to in-frame sequences with V and J called. These copies leave out some clones; in studies compared against another copy, an unresolved V gene accounts for under half, and the cause of the remainder is not known. D and trimming come from the DNA, and the V and J calls and clone size come from that table. The sample contains more than 500,000 clones, 90% to 96% of them found a single time. The ten largest clonotypes hold 0.05% to 0.07% of the sample.

CDR1 and CDR2 are read off the germline V gene as MDHEN and SYDVKM. Spanning cysteine to phenylalanine, the CDR3 consists of 15 amino acids. Only CDR3 DNA is held: 45 bases, read in frame from base 1. Here V drops 5 bases and J drops 6 bases, and the junction holds 6 bases not matched to any gene. Sequenced sample: naive CD4+ T cells sorted from blood. Per the publication, the cell subset or site label means: CD45RA+ positively selected. The rearrangement combines TRBV28 with TRBJ2-1, with TRBD2 matching 11 junction bases. This TCR came from a woman aged 25 to 39 in good health. The CDR3 protein: CASSLLAGVFNEQFF. In nucleotides, the sequence is TGTGCCAGCAGTCTACTAGCGGGAGTTTTCAATGAGCAGTTCTTC.